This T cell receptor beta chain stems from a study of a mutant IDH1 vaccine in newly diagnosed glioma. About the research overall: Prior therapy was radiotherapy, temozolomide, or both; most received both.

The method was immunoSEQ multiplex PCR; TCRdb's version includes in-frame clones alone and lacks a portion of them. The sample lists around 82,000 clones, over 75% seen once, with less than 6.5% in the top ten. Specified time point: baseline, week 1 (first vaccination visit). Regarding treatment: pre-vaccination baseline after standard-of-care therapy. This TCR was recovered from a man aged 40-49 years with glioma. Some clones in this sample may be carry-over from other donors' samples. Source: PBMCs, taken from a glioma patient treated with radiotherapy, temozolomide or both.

CDR3 in amino acids: CASRMRGGGHQPQHF. In DNA, the CDR3 is TGTGCCAGCAGAATGCGGGGAGGGGGGCATCAGCCCCAGCATTTT. The genes are TRBV2 and TRBJ1-5; possibly TRBD1 for D (6 bases). Per the germline V gene, CDR1 is SNHLY and CDR2 is FYNNEI. Deletions cut 6 bases from V and 5 bases from J, with 17 bases between. The length of the CDR3 is 15 residues.